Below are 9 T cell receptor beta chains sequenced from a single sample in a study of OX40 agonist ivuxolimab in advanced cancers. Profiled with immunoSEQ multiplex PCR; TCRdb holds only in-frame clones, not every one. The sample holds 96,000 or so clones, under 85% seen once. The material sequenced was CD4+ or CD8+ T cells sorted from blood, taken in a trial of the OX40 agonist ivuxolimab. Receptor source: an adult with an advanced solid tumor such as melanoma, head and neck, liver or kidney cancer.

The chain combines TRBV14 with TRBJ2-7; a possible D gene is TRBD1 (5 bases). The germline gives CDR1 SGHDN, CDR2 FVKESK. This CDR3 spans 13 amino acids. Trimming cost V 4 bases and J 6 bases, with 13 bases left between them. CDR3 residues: CASSPQGYGEQYF. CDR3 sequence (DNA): TGTGCCAGCAGCCCGCAGGGTTATGGCGAGCAGTACTTC.

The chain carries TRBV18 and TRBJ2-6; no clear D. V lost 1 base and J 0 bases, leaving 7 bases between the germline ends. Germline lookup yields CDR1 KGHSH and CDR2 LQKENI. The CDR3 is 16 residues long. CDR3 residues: CASSPQENSGANVLTF. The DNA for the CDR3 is TGTGCCAGCTCACCACAAGAGAACTCTGGGGCCAACGTCCTGACTTTC.

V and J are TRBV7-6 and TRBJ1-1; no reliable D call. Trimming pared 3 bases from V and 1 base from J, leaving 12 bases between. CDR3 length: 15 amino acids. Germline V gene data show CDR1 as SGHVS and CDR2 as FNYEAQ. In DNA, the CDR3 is TGTGCCAGCAGCTTTTCGGGGTCCGGGAACACTGAAGCTTTCTTT. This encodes CASSFSGSGNTEAFF.

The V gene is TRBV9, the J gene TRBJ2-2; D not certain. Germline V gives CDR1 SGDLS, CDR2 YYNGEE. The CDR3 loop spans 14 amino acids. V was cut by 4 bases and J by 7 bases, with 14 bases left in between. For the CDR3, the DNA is TGTGCCAGCAGCACGCCCGGTCTGGTCGGGGAGCTGTTTTTT. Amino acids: CASSTPGLVGELFF.

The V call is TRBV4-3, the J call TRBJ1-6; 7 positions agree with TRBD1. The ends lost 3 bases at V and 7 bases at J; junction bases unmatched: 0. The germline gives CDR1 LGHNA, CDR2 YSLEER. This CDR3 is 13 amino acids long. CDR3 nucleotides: TGCGCCAGCAGCCAGGGACAGAATTCACCCCTCCACTTT. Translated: CASSQGQNSPLHF.

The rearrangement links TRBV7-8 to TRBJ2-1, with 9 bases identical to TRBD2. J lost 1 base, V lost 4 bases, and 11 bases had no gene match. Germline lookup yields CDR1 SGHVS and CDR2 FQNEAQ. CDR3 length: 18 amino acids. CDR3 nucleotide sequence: TGTGCCAGCAGCTCCCCTGGGACTAGCCCAAGGTCCTACAATGAGCAGTTCTTC. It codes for CASSSPGTSPRSYNEQFF.

In DNA form, the CDR3 reads TGCGCCAGCAGCCAAGACAGGGCCCCCGGGGAGCTGTTTTTT. Amino acids: CASSQDRAPGELFF. J is TRBJ2-2 and V is TRBV4-3, with D perhaps matching TRBD1 (5 bases). The V end was cut by 0 bases, the J end by 6 bases, with 8 bases between. Germline V CDR1 and CDR2: LGHNA, YSLEER. The CDR3 totals 14 residues.

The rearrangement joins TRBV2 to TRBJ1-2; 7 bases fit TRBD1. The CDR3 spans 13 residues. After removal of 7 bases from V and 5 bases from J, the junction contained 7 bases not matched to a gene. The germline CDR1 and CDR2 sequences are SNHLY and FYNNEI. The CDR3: CASKRTGDYGYTF. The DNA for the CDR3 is TGTGCCAGCAAGAGGACAGGTGATTATGGCTACACCTTC.

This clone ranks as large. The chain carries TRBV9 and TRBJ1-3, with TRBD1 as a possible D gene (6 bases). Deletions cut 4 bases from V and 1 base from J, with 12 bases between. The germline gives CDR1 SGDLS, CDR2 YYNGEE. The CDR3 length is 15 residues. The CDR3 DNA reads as TGTGCCAGCAGCTCCGAGGGGGTTTCTGGAAACACCATATATTTT. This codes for CASSSEGVSGNTIYF. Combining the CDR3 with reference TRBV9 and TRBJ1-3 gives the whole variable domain DSGVTQTPKHLITATGQRVTLRCSPRSGDLSVYWYQQSLDQGLQFLIQYYNGEERAKGNILERFSAQQFPDLHSELNLSSLELGDSALYFCASSSEGVSGNTIYFGEGSWLTVV.